The 2 T cell receptor beta chains in this list originate from one sample, sequenced in a study of cytomegalovirus exposure and HLA in healthy donors. 13 Jbeta primers and 60 Vbeta primers were used for the PCR. Assay: immunoSEQ multiplex PCR; the TCRdb copy retains only in-frame clones and omits some. The data show under 200,000 clones, 60% to 75% seen once. Sequencing input: PBMCs. The source of these receptors is a woman in her forties or fifties in good health and CMV-seropositive.

The gene calls are TRBV7-9 and TRBJ1-4; D may be TRBD1 (5 bases). Germline V gene sequence: CDR1 SEHNR, CDR2 FQNEAQ (reference sequence). Deletions cut 0 bases from V and 3 bases from J, with 8 bases between. The CDR3 is made up of 15 amino acids. CDR3 protein: CASSLAATANEKLFF. DNA for the CDR3: TGTGCCAGCAGCTTAGCGGCGACAGCTAATGAAAAACTGTTTTTT.

This clone appeared a single time. The chain combines TRBV5-1 with TRBJ2-1, with a tentative D call TRBD1 (5 bases). Germline values: CDR1 SGHRS, CDR2 YFSETQ. The ends were cut back, 5 bases at V and 0 bases at J, with 24 bases in the middle. The CDR3 runs 19 residues. The CDR3 bases are TGCGCCAGCAGGCCCAGGGAAGGATCAGTCTACACCTCCTACAATGAGCAGTTCTTC. Protein sequence: CASRPREGSVYTSYNEQFF.